The rows below give T cell receptor beta chains drawn from one sample of a study of blood T cell repertoires in COVID-19. TCRdb keeps only in-frame clones here, not all; method: immunoSEQ multiplex PCR. Altogether 150,000 to 200,000 clones are present, approximately 82% being singletons, with the ten largest covering 7%. The material sequenced was peripheral blood. The receptors originated from a woman aged 40 to 50 with COVID-19, enrolled during active disease. Each CDR3 is given with its conserved first and last residue.

J: TRBJ1-2
V: TRBV7-6
CDR3: CASSLEQGPYIIGGYTF

J: TRBJ2-3
V: TRBV11-2
CDR3: CASSFTGGFGTDTQYF

J: TRBJ1-3
V: TRBV16
CDR3: CASRAGASGNTIYF

J: TRBJ1-2
V: TRBV5-1
CDR3: CASSTGQIPNYGYTF

J: TRBJ2-7
V: TRBV11-2
CDR3: CASSLVMGAREQYF

J: TRBJ2-1
V: TRBV4-1
CDR3: CASSPWDRVLDEQFF

J: TRBJ1-3
V: TRBV20-1
CDR3: CSGAEDDTIYF

J: TRBJ2-1
V: TRBV28
CDR3: CASSHRGYNEQFF

J: TRBJ2-2
V: TRBV28
CDR3: CASSLSGTGELFF

J: TRBJ1-3
V: TRBV9
CDR3: CASSVDGGGNTIYF

J: TRBJ2-5
V: TRBV14
CDR3: CASSQTKTSGRVETQYF

J: TRBJ2-3
V: TRBV6-4
CDR3: CASSGTGGQYF

J: TRBJ1-5
V: TRBV28
CDR3: CASSYRDSNQPQHF

J: TRBJ2-6
V: TRBV5-1
CDR3: CASSRRQGDSGANVLTF

J: TRBJ2-7
V: TRBV5-6
CDR3: CASSFQPIAGKSYEQYF

J: TRBJ2-1
V: TRBV6-5
CDR3: CATSGSSYNEQFF

J: TRBJ1-2
V: TRBV19
CDR3: CASEGQIPSYGYTF

J: TRBJ2-7
V: TRBV7-3
CDR3: CASSSSSIREQYF

J: TRBJ2-3
V: TRBV27
CDR3: CASRMDRGSTDTQYF

J: TRBJ2-1
V: TRBV19
CDR3: CASSISSTGLGNEQFF

J: TRBJ2-5
V: TRBV11-2
CDR3: CASSPLLAQIETQYF

J: TRBJ1-1
V: TRBV12-3/TRBV12-4
CDR3: CASSLRGEAFF

J: TRBJ2-1
V: TRBV30
CDR3: CAWSPRDRLNEQFF

J: TRBJ2-7
V: TRBV6-5
CDR3: CASSLTSGSYEQYF

J: TRBJ2-5
V: TRBV7-9
CDR3: CASSLGNNRDQETQYF

J: TRBJ2-7
V: TRBV28
CDR3: CASGRLGQGFLSEQYF

J: TRBJ1-5
V: TRBV20-1
CDR3: CSASITGFNQPQHF

J: TRBJ2-3
V: TRBV5-8
CDR3: CASSFGQSTDTQYF

J: TRBJ2-1
V: TRBV12-3/TRBV12-4
CDR3: CASSQGTTNEQFF

J: TRBJ2-1
V: TRBV3-1/TRBV3-2
CDR3: CASSHWTSGRVVDEQFF

J: TRBJ2-1
V: TRBV6-4
CDR3: CASSETSGTYNEQFF

J: TRBJ1-2
V: TRBV7-3
CDR3: CASSLSGVDGYTF

J: TRBJ2-1
V: TRBV7-3
CDR3: CASSLTPWSGGAAEQFF

J: TRBJ1-1
V: TRBV30
CDR3: CAWSLEGYTEAFF

J: TRBJ2-6
V: TRBV7-2
CDR3: CASSLEGAGANVLTF

J: TRBJ1-1
V: TRBV28
CDR3: CASNWGGGQNTEAFF

J: TRBJ1-2
V: TRBV7-9
CDR3: CASSLGVMNYGYTF

J: TRBJ2-7
V: TRBV28
CDR3: CASSISGNSYEQYF

J: TRBJ1-4
V: TRBV11-2
CDR3: CASSLAGGTLEKLFF